The present entry profiles one T cell receptor (beta chain) with its context. The authors deemed Graves' hyperthyroidism stable absent ophthalmopathy progression within 18 months. Those patients with uncontrolled infection, other autoimmune disease, pregnancy or lactation were excluded. Amplified TCR beta CDR3 regions came from RNA transcripts. The primer set for the first-round RT-PCR of the TCR CDR3 was HTBI. TCRdb reprocessed the multiplex PCR reads with MiXCR, giving one entry per CDR3 protein. The profile shows around 580,000 distinct CDR3 sequences, over 15% of them singletons. The record originates from a study of T cells in Graves' hyperthyroidism and ophthalmopathy. From germline, CDR1 is LGHNA and CDR2 YNFKEQ. CDR3 length equals 14 residues. The V end was cut by 3 bases, the J end by 6 bases, with 15 bases between.

Specimen: blood. The receptor comes from a woman aged 18-35 years with Graves' hyperthyroidism. The chain joins TRBV4-2 to TRBJ2-7; D might be TRBD1 or TRBD2, each matching 7 bases. The CDR3 protein is CASSQADREGEQYF. The DNA for the CDR3 is TGTGCCAGCAGCCAGGCTGACAGGGAGGGCGAGCAGTACTTC.